Listed here are 32 T cell receptor beta chains from one sample, sequenced in a study of siplizumab effects on memory and regulatory T cells. The table came from immunoSEQ multiplex PCR; TCRdb's copy has only in-frame clones and leaves some out. The table records 80,000 to 130,000 clones, 80% to 95% of them present only once. The sample comprised CD4+ T cells sorted from blood. Every receptor here comes from a human donor in good health. Some clones in this sample may be carry-over from other donors' samples.

The chain combines TRBV6-1 with TRBJ2-7, with 9 bases matching TRBD1. The CDR3 loop spans 15 amino acids. Trimming took 5 bases from V and 4 from J; bases not matched to a gene: 9. The V gene's germline CDR1 is MNHNS and CDR2 SASEGT. The CDR3 region is CASSSPRDRAYEQYF. CDR3 nucleotides: TGTGCCAGCAGTTCACCCCGGGACAGGGCGTACGAGCAGTACTTC.

V usage is TRBV19 and J usage is TRBJ1-2; 7 positions agree with TRBD1. Germline V gene lookup returns CDR1 LNHDA and CDR2 SQIVND (reference sequence). This CDR3 contains 15 residues. Trimming at V came to 5 bases and at J to 4 bases, leaving 10 bases not matched to a gene. The CDR3 coding sequence is TGTGCCAGTAGTTCCTCAGGGGGGCAGGGCTATGGCTACACCTTC. Protein sequence: CASSSSGGQGYGYTF. Full variable domain (missing parts from reference TRBV19 and TRBJ1-2): DGGITQSPKYLFRKEGQNVTLSCEQNLNHDAMYWYRQDPGQGLRLIYYSQIVNDFQKGDIAEGYSVSREKKESFPLTVTSAQKNPTAFYLCASSSSGGQGYGYTFGSGTRLTVV.

This clone was seen a few times. The CDR3 sequence is CASSVGPSTDTQYF. The CDR3 DNA is TGTGCCAGCAGCGTAGGTCCATCCACAGATACGCAGTATTTT. The chain carries TRBV9 and TRBJ2-3; D is unclear. Germline values: CDR1 SGDLS, CDR2 YYNGEE. Between the trimmed V and J ends, which lost 0 bases and 2 bases, there was a span of 7 bases. This CDR3 is 14 amino acids long.

J is TRBJ2-5 and V is TRBV10-3; D is ambiguous. The CDR3 extends over 18 amino acids. Trimming stripped 6 bases from V and 5 bases from J, with 28 bases between. Germline CDR1 reads ENHRY; CDR2 reads SYGVKD. The CDR3 reads CAISGSSALSRLGETQYF. The CDR3 DNA sequence: TGTGCCATCAGCGGATCATCAGCCTTGTCTAGATTGGGGGAGACCCAGTACTTC.

The chain employs TRBV18 and TRBJ2-2; TRBD1 agrees at 8 bases. CDR3 length equals 15 residues. The V gene end was trimmed by 3 bases and the J gene end by 3 bases; junction bases not matched to a gene: 3. CDR1 and CDR2 (germline): KGHSH, LQKENI. As DNA, the CDR3 is TGTGCCAGCTCACCTAAGGACAGGGACACCGGGGAGCTGTTTTTT. It encodes CASSPKDRDTGELFF.

V is TRBV19 and J is TRBJ2-7, with 9 bases identical to TRBD2. V lost 3 bases, J lost 0 bases, and 3 bases stayed unmatched. The CDR3 consists of 15 residues. Germline assignment: CDR1 LNHDA and CDR2 SQIVND (reference sequence). The CDR3 region is CASSIGSGSSYEQYF. The DNA of the CDR3 is TGTGCCAGTAGTATCGGTAGCGGGAGCTCCTACGAGCAGTACTTC.

The V call is TRBV5-5, the J call TRBJ2-5, with D possibly matching TRBD2 (5 bases). CDR1 is SGHKS and CDR2 is YYEKEE in the germline V gene (reference sequence). The CDR3 extends over 13 amino acids. V lost 2 bases to trimming and J lost 2 bases, with 7 bases between them. In DNA form, the CDR3 reads TGTGCCAGCAGCTTTGGGAGACAAGAGACCCAGTACTTC. Translating gives CASSFGRQETQYF.

This chain joins TRBV15 and TRBJ2-7; D might be TRBD1 or TRBD2, each matching 6 bases. Germline assignment: CDR1 LNHNV and CDR2 YYDKDF (reference sequence). V dropped 0 bases and J dropped 2 bases, with 14 bases sitting between them. CDR3 length: 16 amino acids. The CDR3 DNA follows: TGTGCCACCAGCAGAGATCCCCTGGGGGGCGCCTACGAGCAGTACTTC. It codes for CATSRDPLGGAYEQYF.

This rearrangement joins TRBV11-2 to TRBJ2-5; 10 nucleotides line up with TRBD2. The CDR3 has 17 residues. CDR1 and CDR2 from the germline V gene are SGHAT and FQNNGV. V lost 2 bases, J lost 3 bases, and 9 bases stayed unmatched. CDR3 coding DNA: TGTGCCAGCAGCTTATTTCGGGCTAGCGGGAGTGAAGAGACCCAGTACTTC. Encoded protein: CASSLFRASGSEETQYF.

The chain joins TRBV7-9 to TRBJ2-3; D possibly uses TRBD1 or TRBD2 (5 bases each). V was shortened by 5 bases and J by 4 bases, with 10 bases between the two germline ends. Germline assignment: CDR1 SEHNR and CDR2 FQNEAQ (reference sequence). CDR3 length: 13 residues. CDR3 region: CASSTRGPDTQYF. CDR3 nucleotide sequence: TGTGCCAGCAGCACCCGGGGACCAGATACGCAGTATTTT. The whole variable domain, filled in from reference TRBV7-9 and TRBJ2-3, reads DTGVSQNPRHKITKRGQNVTFRCDPISEHNRLYWYRQTLGQGPEFLTYFQNEAQLEKSRLLSDRFSAERPKGSFSTLEIQRTEQGDSAMYLCASSTRGPDTQYFGPGTRLTVL.

The chain joins TRBV6-7 to TRBJ2-3; possibly TRBD1 or TRBD2 for D (5 bases each). TRBV6-7 is flagged as an ORF with uncertain function. V lost 7 bases and J lost 0, with 32 bases in between. The CDR3 extends over 21 amino acids. The CDR3 reads CASNNLMGEHRRPLSTDTQYF. CDR3 sequence (DNA): TGTGCCAGCAATAACCTAATGGGGGAGCACCGAAGACCCCTCAGCACAGATACGCAGTATTTT.

This chain joins TRBV7-8 and TRBJ2-7; 7 bases agree with TRBD1. Trimming cost V 4 bases and J 3 bases; bases outside gene matches: 18. Germline CDR1 is SGHVS and CDR2 is FQNEAQ. The CDR3 has 18 amino acids. The CDR3 DNA follows: TGTGCCAGCAGCTCCAAAAGAATAACTCCGGGACAGAACTACGAGCAGTACTTC. It is translated as CASSSKRITPGQNYEQYF.

V usage is TRBV27 and J usage is TRBJ1-3, with 8 bases lining up with TRBD1. The junction had 4 bases not matched to a gene; V was cut back by 5 bases and J by 7 bases. The CDR3 is made up of 13 amino acids. Per the germline V gene, CDR1 is MNHEY and CDR2 is SMNVEV (reference sequence). CDR3 region: CASSRTGRNTIYF. The CDR3, as DNA: TGTGCCAGCAGTCGGACAGGGAGGAACACCATATATTTT.

This clone showed up just once. The chain couples TRBV30 to TRBJ1-2, with 7 bases lining up with TRBD1. The CDR3 is made up of 13 amino acids. V shed 4 bases, J shed 7 bases, and the junction held 9 bases outside the gene matches. Germline CDR1 reads GTSNPN; CDR2 reads SVGIG (reference sequence). CDR3 region: CAWTPPDRAGYTF. CDR3 sequence (DNA): TGTGCCTGGACCCCTCCCGACAGGGCTGGCTACACCTTC.

The chain couples TRBV18 to TRBJ1-1; D may be TRBD1 (5 bases). The CDR3 contains 15 residues. V was shortened by 2 bases and J by 1 base, with 11 bases between the two germline ends. Germline CDR1 KGHSH, CDR2 LQKENI. CDR3 sequence reads: CASSPTRGGNTEAFF. CDR3 sequence (DNA): TGTGCCAGCTCACCAACCCGCGGGGGGAACACTGAAGCTTTCTTT.

The V call is TRBV25-1, the J call TRBJ2-3; D is undetermined. V was trimmed by 4 bases and J by 1 base, leaving 18 bases between them. This CDR3 is built from 17 residues. CDR1 and CDR2 from the germline V gene are MGHDK and SYGVNS. CDR3 in DNA: TGTGCCAGCAGTGTGTACCCAAAAACTCCGGGCACAGATACGCAGTATTTT. Translating gives CASSVYPKTPGTDTQYF.

J is TRBJ2-1 and V is TRBV7-2; D unresolved. The germline V gene has CDR1 SGHTA and CDR2 FQGNSA. The CDR3 runs to 13 residues. The V end lost 2 bases, the J end lost 4 bases, and 6 bases lay between the germline ends. CDR3 coding DNA: TGTGCCAGCAGCTTACCACCTTACAATGAGCAGTTCTTC. This translates into CASSLPPYNEQFF.

The chain recombines TRBV6-1 with TRBJ2-1, with 7 bases fitting TRBD2. The V gene's germline CDR1 is MNHNS and CDR2 SASEGT. Unmatched junction bases numbered 14, after V lost 4 bases and J lost 5 bases. The CDR3 runs 17 residues. The CDR3 loop reads CASSAGGFWGGNNEQFF. The CDR3 DNA follows: TGTGCCAGCAGTGCGGGGGGTTTTTGGGGAGGGAACAATGAGCAGTTCTTC.

The chain combines TRBV7-8 with TRBJ1-1; a weak D match, TRBD1 (5 bases). This CDR3 spans 15 amino acids. Germline V CDR1 and CDR2: SGHVS, FQNEAQ. The V and J ends lost 1 base and 1 base respectively, with 10 bases between them. The CDR3: CASSLEGLTNTEAFF. The CDR3 DNA follows: TGTGCCAGCAGCTTAGAGGGACTTACGAACACTGAAGCTTTCTTT. Looking up the rest from reference TRBV7-8 and TRBJ1-1 gives the full variable domain: GAGVSQSPRYKVAKRGQDVALRCDPISGHVSLFWYQQALGQGPEFLTYFQNEAQLDKSGLPSDRFFAERPEGSVSTLKIQRTQQEDSAVYLCASSLEGLTNTEAFFGQGTRLTVV.

This sequence joins TRBV25-1 and TRBJ2-7; possible D gene TRBD1, 5 bases. The CDR3 runs 11 residues. Germline lookup yields CDR1 MGHDK and CDR2 SYGVNS. V was trimmed by 6 bases and J by 3 bases, leaving 6 bases between them. The CDR3 DNA follows: TGTGCCAGCAGAGACAGCTACGAGCAGTACTTC. It encodes CASRDSYEQYF.

The chain joins TRBV6-6 to TRBJ2-3; the match to TRBD1 covers 9 bases. CDR3 length equals 16 residues. Germline values: CDR1 MNHNY, CDR2 SVGAGI (reference sequence). J lost 2 bases, V lost 5 bases, and 8 bases had no gene match. The CDR3 loop reads CASSAPGQGATDTQYF. Here the CDR3 DNA reads TGTGCCAGCAGTGCCCCGGGACAGGGAGCCACAGATACGCAGTATTTT.

The genes are TRBV7-2 and TRBJ1-6; no reliable D call. The CDR3 covers 16 residues. The germline gives CDR1 SGHTA, CDR2 FQGNSA. V dropped 6 bases and J dropped 3 bases, with 15 bases sitting between them. The CDR3 region has the DNA TGTGCCAGCAGGACTGACTCCGGGGTCTATAATTCACCCCTCCACTTT. This encodes CASRTDSGVYNSPLHF.

J is TRBJ2-2 and V is TRBV9; 7 bases map to TRBD2. Trimming removed 0 bases from V and 5 bases from J; junction bases left unmatched: 7. This CDR3 has 16 amino acids. CDR1 and CDR2 from the germline V gene are SGDLS and YYNGEE. The CDR3 nucleotides read TGTGCCAGCAGCGTAGGAACTAGCGCCTTAACCGGGGAGCTGTTTTTT. Protein product: CASSVGTSALTGELFF.

The V and J genes are TRBV30 and TRBJ1-4; 9 bases map to TRBD1. Germline loops: CDR1 GTSNPN, CDR2 SVGIG (reference sequence). The CDR3 runs to 13 residues. Trimming took 7 bases from V and 7 from J; bases not matched to a gene: 7. CDR3 DNA sequence: TGTGCCTCCGCGGGACAGGGAAGTGAAAAACTGTTTTTT. Translation: CASAGQGSEKLFF.

The chain carries TRBV7-9 and TRBJ1-5, with D perhaps TRBD1 (6 bases). The V end was cut by 2 bases, the J end by 5 bases, with 7 bases between. CDR3 size: 13 residues. Germline V gene sequence: CDR1 SEHNR, CDR2 FQNEAQ (reference sequence). The CDR3 sequence is CASSLQGHQPQHF. The CDR3 nucleotides read TGTGCCAGCAGCTTACAGGGGCATCAGCCCCAGCATTTT. Filled out from reference TRBV7-9 and TRBJ1-5, the complete variable domain reads DTGVSQNPRHKITKRGQNVTFRCDPISEHNRLYWYRQTLGQGPEFLTYFQNEAQLEKSRLLSDRFSAERPKGSFSTLEIQRTEQGDSAMYLCASSLQGHQPQHFGDGTRLSIL.

CDR3 DNA sequence: TGTGCCAGCAGTTTCACTAGCGGGAGTTGGACAGATACGCAGTATTTT. This translates into CASSFTSGSWTDTQYF. J is TRBJ2-3 and V is TRBV27; 11 nucleotides agree with TRBD2. The CDR3 totals 16 residues. Germline trimming cut 3 bases from V and 3 bases from J; bases unmatched to any gene: 5. Germline CDR1 MNHEY, CDR2 SMNVEV (reference sequence).

The CDR3 spells CASSAGQGARYEQFF. CDR3 sequence (DNA): TGTGCCAGCAGCGCGGGACAGGGGGCGAGATATGAGCAGTTCTTC. The gene calls are TRBV7-2 and TRBJ2-1; 12 bases agree with TRBD1. After removal of 5 bases from V and 8 bases from J, the junction contained 7 bases not matched to a gene. The CDR3 extends over 15 amino acids. The V gene's germline CDR1 is SGHTA and CDR2 FQGNSA. The full variable domain, rest sourced from reference TRBV7-2 and TRBJ2-1, is GAGVSQSPSNKVTEKGKDVELRCDPISGHTALYWYRQSLGQGLEFLIYFQGNSAPDKSGLPSDRFSAERTGGSVSTLTIQRTQQEDSAVYLCASSAGQGARYEQFFGPGTRLTVL.

The genes are TRBV5-4 and TRBJ2-5; D may be TRBD2 (6 bases). Germline assignment: CDR1 SGHNT and CDR2 YYREEE (reference sequence). Trimming removed 4 bases at V and 2 bases at J, with 12 bases between. This CDR3 contains 14 residues. CDR3 amino acids: CASSPGTAQETQYF. CDR3 coding DNA: TGTGCCAGCAGCCCCGGGACTGCTCAAGAGACCCAGTACTTC.

V usage is TRBV27 and J usage is TRBJ2-1, with a possible D match to TRBD2 (6 bases). The CDR3 is 13 residues long. Germline V gives CDR1 MNHEY, CDR2 SMNVEV (reference sequence). V lost 3 bases to trimming and J lost 9 bases, with 12 bases between them. The CDR3, as DNA: TGTGCCAGCAGTTTTCTCCTCGGGAGTGAGCAGTTCTTC. This sequence encodes CASSFLLGSEQFF.

The V and J genes are TRBV19 and TRBJ2-7; perhaps TRBD2 as D (5 bases). The CDR3 loop spans 15 amino acids. V lost 5 bases and J 0 bases, leaving 14 bases between the germline ends. Germline assignment: CDR1 LNHDA and CDR2 SQIVND (reference sequence). CDR3 in DNA: TGTGCCAGTAGTGAAGACGGGATTTACTCCTACGAGCAGTACTTC. Translation: CASSEDGIYSYEQYF. Full variable domain (missing parts from reference TRBV19 and TRBJ2-7): DGGITQSPKYLFRKEGQNVTLSCEQNLNHDAMYWYRQDPGQGLRLIYYSQIVNDFQKGDIAEGYSVSREKKESFPLTVTSAQKNPTAFYLCASSEDGIYSYEQYFGPGTRLTVT.

This sequence joins TRBV25-1 and TRBJ1-1, with 7 bases fitting TRBD1. This CDR3 region has 14 residues. V shed 6 bases, J shed 1 base, and the junction held 5 bases outside the gene matches. Per germline, CDR1 MGHDK and CDR2 SYGVNS. The CDR3 reads CASRKQGENTEAFF. The CDR3 nucleotides are TGTGCCAGCAGGAAGCAGGGGGAGAACACTGAAGCTTTCTTT.

The table lists this clone with a count of one. The chain employs TRBV6-5 and TRBJ2-7; 8 nucleotides line up with TRBD2. This CDR3 has 16 residues. Germline lookup yields CDR1 MNHEY and CDR2 SVGAGI. The J segment lost 1 base and the V segment lost 0 bases, leaving 5 bases of the junction unmatched. CDR3 DNA: TGTGCCAGCAGTTACTCATATAGCGGGGTATCCTACGAGCAGTACTTC. It encodes CASSYSYSGVSYEQYF.